This TCR beta chain originates from a study of CD8+ T cells in alopecia areata. Treatment given: oral pan-JAK inhibitor, 5-10 mg twice daily. Trimming took 5 bases from V and 6 from J, leaving 16 bases between them. Germline CDR1 is SGHTA and CDR2 is FQGNSA. The CDR3 extends over 14 amino acids. RNA, once extracted, was reverse transcribed into cDNA for use as the sequencing template. Method: immunoSEQ multiplex PCR; TCRdb's copy keeps in-frame clones and lacks some. Here the sample spans some 200,000 clones, more than 45% being singletons. This TCR came from a human donor with alopecia areata. Here the sequenced sample was CD4+ T cells sorted from blood, taken at week 4, from a patient treated with tofacitinib. J is TRBJ1-2 and V is TRBV7-2; D is uncertain. This chain's CDR3 is CASSPTSLHHGYTF. The CDR3 nucleotides are TGTGCCAGCAGCCCCACCTCACTACACCATGGCTACACCTTC.